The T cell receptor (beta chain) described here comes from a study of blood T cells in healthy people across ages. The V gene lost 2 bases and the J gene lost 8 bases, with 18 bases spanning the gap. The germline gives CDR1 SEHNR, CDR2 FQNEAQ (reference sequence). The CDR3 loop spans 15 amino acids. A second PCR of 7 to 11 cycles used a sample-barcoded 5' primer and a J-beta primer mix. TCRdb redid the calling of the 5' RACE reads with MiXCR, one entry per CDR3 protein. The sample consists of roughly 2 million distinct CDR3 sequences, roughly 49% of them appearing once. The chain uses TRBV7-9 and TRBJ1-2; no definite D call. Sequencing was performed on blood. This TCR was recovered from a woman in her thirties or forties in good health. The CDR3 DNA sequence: TGTGCCAGCAGCTTAACCCCCTCAGAGCAGTACGGCTACACCTTC. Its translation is CASSLTPSEQYGYTF.